These 8 T cell receptor beta chains were all obtained from the same sample, sequenced in a study of OX40 agonist ivuxolimab in advanced cancers. Sequenced by immunoSEQ multiplex PCR; TCRdb stores in-frame clones only, minus some. Among about 30,000 clones listed, approximately 87% were seen once. The input for sequencing was CD4+ or CD8+ T cells sorted from blood, taken in a trial of the OX40 agonist ivuxolimab. These receptor sequences come from an adult with an advanced solid tumor such as melanoma, head and neck, liver or kidney cancer.

Concerning this clone itself: The same CDR3 arises from other DNA sequences in this sample as well. Written as DNA, the CDR3 is TGTGCCAGCAGTTCCGCGCGGGGGGTGGGGCCCGGGGAGCTGTTTTTT. The encoded protein is CASSSARGVGPGELFF. V and J are TRBV25-1 and TRBJ2-2; 8 positions agree with TRBD2. CDR3 length equals 16 residues. Germline values: CDR1 MGHDK, CDR2 SYGVNS. Trimming took 5 bases from V and 6 from J; bases not matched to a gene: 11. Complete variable domain (other parts from reference TRBV25-1 and TRBJ2-2): EADIYQTPRYLVIGTGKKITLECSQTMGHDKMYWYQQDPGMELHLIHYSYGVNSTEKGDLSSESTVSRIRTEHFPLTLESARPSHTSQYLCASSSARGVGPGELFFGEGSRLTVL.

This CDR3 reads CASSQGTSTLGTDTQYF. The DNA for the CDR3 is TGTGCCAGCAGCCAGGGGACTAGCACCCTGGGCACAGATACGCAGTATTTT. The chain recombines TRBV11-3 with TRBJ2-3, with TRBD2 identical over 9 bases. This CDR3 has 17 amino acids. Trimming removed 5 bases from V and 1 base from J; junction bases left unmatched: 10. Germline V gives CDR1 SGHNT, CDR2 YENEEA.

The chain links TRBV6-5 to TRBJ1-5, with TRBD1 matching 8 bases. Germline CDR1 reads MNHEY; CDR2 reads SVGAGI. This CDR3 spans 15 amino acids. Trimming removed 5 bases from V and 4 bases from J; junction bases left unmatched: 7. CDR3 DNA sequence: TGTGCCAGCAGTCACGTTGGGGACAGGAATCAGCCCCAGCATTTT. It is translated as CASSHVGDRNQPQHF.

This chain uses TRBV9 with TRBJ2-3; the D gene is possibly TRBD1 (6 bases). Trimming shortened V by 3 bases and J by 4 bases, and 12 bases separated the two germline ends. Per germline, CDR1 SGDLS and CDR2 YYNGEE. The CDR3 totals 14 residues. The CDR3 region has the DNA TGTGCCAGCAGCGAGGGGGATATGGCAGATACGCAGTATTTT. Its translation is CASSEGDMADTQYF.

This clone has only a few counts. The chain has TRBV4-1 and TRBJ1-2; maybe TRBD1 (6 bases). The CDR3 contains 13 residues. Looked up from germline, CDR1 is MGHRA and CDR2 is YSYEKL. V was trimmed by 1 base and J by 5 bases, leaving 8 bases between them. The CDR3 DNA is TGCGCCAGCAGCCAAGTGACAGGTTATGGCTACACCTTC. Protein product: CASSQVTGYGYTF.

This chain connects TRBV6-5 to TRBJ2-7; D unresolved. Germline V gene data show CDR1 as MNHEY and CDR2 as SVGAGI. The CDR3 sequence is 10 residues long. V lost 8 bases and J lost 7, with 9 bases in between. The CDR3 DNA sequence: TGTGCCAGCGGCCGGCCGGAGCAGTACTTC. The encoded protein is CASGRPEQYF.

The gene calls are TRBV7-9 and TRBJ2-7; 13 bases are shared with TRBD2. This CDR3 is built from 16 residues. V trimming: 7 bases; J trimming: 1 base; junction bases outside the gene matches: 7. Germline V gene data show CDR1 as SEHNR and CDR2 as FQNEAQ (reference sequence). In DNA, the CDR3 is TGTGCCAGCACCCGATGGACTAGCGGGGGATCCTACGAGCAGTACTTC. Protein sequence: CASTRWTSGGSYEQYF.

The rearrangement links TRBV9 to TRBJ1-2; D is undetermined. V shed 0 bases and J shed 8 bases, with 8 bases lying between them. The length of the CDR3 is 12 residues. The germline gives CDR1 SGDLS, CDR2 YYNGEE. CDR3 loop: CASSVVVGGYTF. The CDR3 nucleotides are TGTGCCAGCAGCGTAGTGGTCGGGGGCTACACCTTC.